Listed below are T cell receptor beta chains from one sample, sequenced in a study of Ad26.COV2.S vaccination and SARS-CoV-2 variants. TCRdb's table, derived via immunoSEQ multiplex PCR, lists solely in-frame clones and lacks some. Altogether some 370,000 clones are present, about four fifths being singletons, with the ten largest covering roughly 7.4%. This specimen was peripheral blood, taken in a trial of Ad26.COV2.S vaccine versus placebo. Source of these receptors: a person between 18 and 60 years old who received the Ad26.COV2.S COVID-19 vaccine or a placebo. Each CDR3 is given without its conserved first and last residue. Only part of the rows carry a size: once, few, many, or a class if the clone is expanded.

V	size	J	CDR3
TRBV19	-	TRBJ2-7	ASSPTLSGLSSYEQY
TRBV6-1	-	TRBJ2-2	ASSEAGGQGTGELF
TRBV5-6	-	TRBJ1-5	ASSFGGGTVAQPQH
TRBV19	-	TRBJ2-7	ASSMRPGRGAYEQY
TRBV30	few	TRBJ2-5	AWTGGETQY
TRBV6-5	-	TRBJ2-2	ASSYSSSGYTGELF
TRBV18	-	TRBJ2-1	ASSLGLAGRGASYNEQF
TRBV5-1	-	TRBJ2-5	ASSLRGPRETQY
TRBV12-3/TRBV12-4	-	TRBJ2-1	ASSPTGGEQF
TRBV21-1	-	TRBJ2-2	ASSQKEGAGELF
TRBV19	-	TRBJ2-7	ASSIDGSSSYEQY
TRBV6-5	-	TRBJ1-1	ASSSNRVWMNTEAF
TRBV3-1/TRBV3-2	-	TRBJ1-2	ASSYSYGYT
TRBV5-4	-	TRBJ2-3	ASSLSSGAGTDTQY
TRBV29-1	-	TRBJ1-2	GCTGGYGYT
TRBV6-2/TRBV6-3	few	TRBJ1-5	ASSTRGPQH
TRBV5-1	-	TRBJ2-2	ASSPGTTANTGELF
TRBV19	-	TRBJ1-2	ASSTLTGGIYGYT
TRBV20-1	-	TRBJ1-5	SASARGNQPQH
TRBV11-2	-	TRBJ2-7	ASSLSQRPYEQY
TRBV27	-	TRBJ1-1	ASSLGKGRTEAF
TRBV5-1	-	TRBJ2-1	ASSWLLSGPSSYNEQF
TRBV13	-	TRBJ2-5	ASSSRAQGETQY
TRBV9	-	TRBJ2-2	ASSVGAYRLTGELF
TRBV7-8	-	TRBJ1-4	ASSPLRGGGNEKLF
TRBV3-1/TRBV3-2	-	TRBJ2-2	ASSPSGTRSTGELF
TRBV13	-	TRBJ2-5	ASSLDRGPETQY
TRBV6-6	-	TRBJ1-1	ASSTPQGTTEAF
TRBV9	-	TRBJ1-1	ASSVAREHTEAF
TRBV18	few	TRBJ2-3	ASSPYAGDTQY
TRBV5-1	-	TRBJ1-1	ASSPPGQGTALVAF
TRBV5-5	-	TRBJ2-7	ASSLTGGLLYEQY
TRBV4-2	-	TRBJ2-3	ASSPVGGYLTDTQY
TRBV4-1	-	TRBJ1-2	ASSQADRTGGYGYT
TRBV19	-	TRBJ2-7	ASSVSLAGVPYEQY
TRBV11-3	-	TRBJ2-7	ASSPGGHLYEQY
TRBV4-1	-	TRBJ2-2	ASSQAGSTGELF
TRBV5-4	-	TRBJ2-5	ASSSPGQRETQY
TRBV27	-	TRBJ2-4	ASSLRGDIQY
TRBV5-1	-	TRBJ2-3	ASSFSGDTQY
TRBV6-6	-	TRBJ1-2	ASSYGLGLAYGYT
TRBV5-4	-	TRBJ2-3	ASSSGDTQY
TRBV5-1	-	TRBJ2-3	ASTRLEGADTQY
TRBV5-6	once	TRBJ2-2	ASSWGFSHGELF
TRBV4-3	few	TRBJ1-1	ASSRNFQGPREAF